This record looks at one T cell receptor beta chain sequence and its context. Germline lookup yields CDR1 ENHRY and CDR2 SYGVKD. The length of the CDR3 is 17 residues. Unmatched junction bases numbered 8, after V lost 3 bases and J lost 1 base. Busulfan-fludarabine conditioning, marrow transplant, and cyclophosphamide on days +3 and +4 were administered. The source of the sample is a study of T cells after posttransplantation cyclophosphamide. TCRdb keeps only in-frame clones here, not all; method: immunoSEQ multiplex PCR. Altogether 12,000 or so clones are present, under 2.5% being singletons, with the ten largest covering about 14%.

The J gene is TRBJ2-1, the V gene TRBV10-3, with TRBD2 matching 8 bases. The source was PBMCs, collected after allogeneic stem cell transplant with posttransplant cyclophosphamide. This sequence was found in a male patient between 25 and 39 years old who received an allogeneic stem cell transplant from a related donor, was CMV-positive, and had no GVHD. Some T cells may be graft donor cells. As DNA, the CDR3 is TGTGCCATCAGTGAAGGCGGGACTAGTAGATCCTACAATGAGCAGTTCTTC. Its protein product is CAISEGGTSRSYNEQFF.